This TCR beta chain was sequenced in a study of blood T cell repertoires in COVID-19. Turning to the study itself: Both acute and convalescent COVID-19 samples were obtained from the United States, Italy and Spain.

Some clones are missing from TCRdb's copy, which holds only in-frame ones; the method was immunoSEQ multiplex PCR. The sample includes more than 150,000 clones, roughly 79% seen only once; the top ten take approximately 12%. Notes on this clone: Other DNA variants within this sample encode the same CDR3.

The germline V gene encodes CDR1 MNHEY and CDR2 SVGEGT. The ends lost 6 bases at V and 9 bases at J; junction bases unmatched: 4. There are 13 residues in the CDR3. The source of this sequence is a woman aged 80 or over with COVID-19, enrolled during active disease. The chain combines TRBV6-2 or TRBV6-3 with TRBJ2-1; TRBD2 agrees at 11 bases. The sequenced material came from peripheral blood. CDR3 sequence (DNA): TGTGCCAGCAGCCTGACTAGCGGGATTGAGCAGTTCTTC. Residues: CASSLTSGIEQFF.